This passage covers 25 T cell receptor beta chains from one sample sequenced in a study of blood T cell repertoires in COVID-19. Some clones are missing from TCRdb's copy, which holds only in-frame ones; the method was immunoSEQ multiplex PCR. Of 250,000 to 300,000 clones in the sample, about 88% were seen once. Sequencing was carried out using peripheral blood. Source of these receptors: a man aged 18 to 29 with active or convalescent COVID-19.

CDR3 loop: CASSPGQVSYEQYF. CDR3 DNA: TGCGCCAGCAGCCCCGGACAGGTCTCCTACGAGCAGTACTTC. The chain carries TRBV5-1 and TRBJ2-7, with 7 bases aligning to TRBD1. V dropped 4 bases and J dropped 0; count of bases not matched to a gene: 4. The CDR3 runs to 14 residues. CDR1 and CDR2 (germline): SGHRS, YFSETQ.

The CDR3 loop is CASSRDRGTNEKLFF. The CDR3 DNA sequence: TGTGCCAGTAGTAGGGACAGGGGGACTAATGAAAAACTGTTTTTT. This sequence joins TRBV19 and TRBJ1-4; TRBD1 agrees at 11 bases. Trimming cost V 4 bases and J 2 bases; bases outside gene matches: 0. Germline V lookup: CDR1 LNHDA, CDR2 SQIVND (reference sequence). This CDR3 comprises 15 residues. Full variable domain (outside the CDR3, taken from reference TRBV19 and TRBJ1-4): DGGITQSPKYLFRKEGQNVTLSCEQNLNHDAMYWYRQDPGQGLRLIYYSQIVNDFQKGDIAEGYSVSREKKESFPLTVTSAQKNPTAFYLCASSRDRGTNEKLFFGSGTQLSVL.

V is TRBV24-1 and J is TRBJ1-2; tentative D call: TRBD1 (5 bases). The CDR3 runs to 16 residues. Trimming removed 0 bases from V and 1 base from J, with 11 bases in between. Germline V CDR1 and CDR2: KGHDR, SFDVKD. DNA for the CDR3: TGTGCCACCAGTGATTTGGGCAGGGATCGTAACTATGGCTACACCTTC. Protein product: CATSDLGRDRNYGYTF.

This clone was picked up one time. The V and J genes are TRBV5-1 and TRBJ1-4; D is possibly TRBD1 (5 bases). This CDR3 has 16 amino acids. CDR1 SGHRS and CDR2 YFSETQ come from the germline V gene. Trimming removed 4 bases at V and 4 bases at J, with 17 bases between. The CDR3 reads CASSPVSGGSNEKLFF. The DNA of the CDR3 is TGCGCCAGCAGCCCCGTATCGGGGGGGAGTAATGAAAAACTGTTTTTT.

On this clone: Other DNA sequences of this sample code for an identical CDR3. This chain links TRBV7-9 with TRBJ2-7, with 10 bases fitting TRBD1. The J segment lost 4 bases and the V segment lost 4 bases, leaving 4 bases of the junction unmatched. CDR3 length: 14 amino acids. Looked up from germline, CDR1 is SEHNR and CDR2 is FQNEAQ (reference sequence). The CDR3 nucleotides are TGTGCCAGCAGCTCACCGGGACAGGGGTACGAGCAGTACTTC. This codes for CASSSPGQGYEQYF.

V is TRBV9 and J is TRBJ2-2; the match to TRBD2 covers 9 bases. Germline CDR1 is SGDLS and CDR2 is YYNGEE. The V and J ends lost 1 base and 5 bases, in that order; junction bases with no gene match: 0. CDR3 length: 14 residues. The CDR3 DNA reads TGTGCCAGCAGCGTAACTAGCGGGACCGGGGAGCTGTTTTTT. Translation: CASSVTSGTGELFF.

This clone was seen repeatedly, ten times or more. This rearrangement joins TRBV6-5 to TRBJ2-1, with TRBD2 as a possible D gene (6 bases). CDR1 MNHEY and CDR2 SVGAGI come from the germline V gene. The V gene lost 0 bases and the J gene lost 9 bases, with 15 bases spanning the gap. This CDR3 spans 15 amino acids. CDR3 protein: CASSYSRTSGSEQFF. CDR3 sequence (DNA): TGTGCCAGCAGTTACTCACGGACCAGCGGGTCTGAGCAGTTCTTC.

This rearrangement joins TRBV10-2 to TRBJ1-5; 8 bases align to TRBD1. Germline V lookup: CDR1 WSHSY, CDR2 SAAADI. The CDR3 totals 13 residues. The ends lost 9 bases at V and 8 bases at J; junction bases unmatched: 9. The CDR3 sequence is CASRQGPGEPQHF. The CDR3 DNA sequence: TGCGCCAGTCGACAGGGGCCGGGTGAGCCCCAGCATTTT.

The chain carries TRBV28 and TRBJ1-4; TRBD1 agrees at 7 bases. CDR1 and CDR2 from the germline V gene are MDHEN and SYDVKM. This CDR3 spans 14 amino acids. The V gene end was trimmed by 5 bases and the J gene end by 6 bases; junction bases not matched to a gene: 6. The CDR3 coding sequence is TGTGCCAGCAGTGCCGGGACAGCGGATGAAAAACTGTTTTTT. This encodes CASSAGTADEKLFF.

The rearrangement uses TRBV30 and TRBJ1-2, with a possible D match to TRBD1 (5 bases). V lost 4 bases to trimming and J lost 7 bases, with 19 bases between them. Germline lookup yields CDR1 GTSNPN and CDR2 SVGIG (reference sequence). This CDR3 contains 14 residues. CDR3 region: CAWTSREGWGGYTF. The CDR3 DNA reads TGTGCCTGGACCTCCCGGGAGGGGTGGGGTGGCTACACCTTC. The full variable domain, completed using reference TRBV30 and TRBJ1-2, is SQTIHQWPATLVQPVGSPLSLECTVEGTSNPNLYWYRQAAGRGLQLLFYSVGIGQISSEVPQNLSASRPQDRQFILSSKKLLLSDSGFYLCAWTSREGWGGYTFGSGTRLTVV.

This chain joins TRBV28 and TRBJ1-5; possibly TRBD1 for D (6 bases). CDR3 length: 15 amino acids. CDR1 is MDHEN, CDR2 SYDVKM, per germline. Trimming stripped 4 bases from V and 5 bases from J, with 15 bases between. CDR3 sequence: CASSSPDSRYQPQHF. CDR3 nucleotide sequence: TGTGCCAGCAGTTCCCCGGACAGCCGCTATCAGCCCCAGCATTTT.

The gene calls are TRBV29-1 and TRBJ2-5; D is unresolved. Germline values: CDR1 SQVTM, CDR2 ANQGSEA. The V and J ends lost 1 base and 4 bases respectively, with 13 bases between them. The CDR3 extends over 14 amino acids. The CDR3 loop is CSVEVAVGSETQYF. CDR3 coding DNA: TGCAGCGTTGAAGTTGCAGTTGGTTCAGAGACCCAGTACTTC. The full variable domain, with the rest looked up from reference TRBV29-1 and TRBJ2-5, is SAVISQKPSRDICQRGTSLTIQCQVDSQVTMMFWYRQQPGQSLTLIATANQGSEATYESGFVIDKFPISRPNLTFSTLTVSNMSPEDSSIYLCSVEVAVGSETQYFGPGTRLLVL.

The chain couples TRBV28 to TRBJ1-1; TRBD1 agrees at 9 bases. The CDR3 is 15 residues long. Per the germline V gene, CDR1 is MDHEN and CDR2 is SYDVKM. The ends lost 6 bases at V and 8 bases at J; junction bases unmatched: 13. DNA of the CDR3: TGTGCCAGCAGCACATTTGGACAGGGGCTATGGGAAGCTTTCTTT. Translating gives CASSTFGQGLWEAFF.

This rearrangement joins TRBV25-1 to TRBJ1-1; 10 nucleotides match TRBD1. Germline assignment: CDR1 MGHDK and CDR2 SYGVNS. The trim removed 7 bases at V and 6 bases at J, leaving 14 bases unmatched. CDR3 size: 16 residues. This chain's CDR3 is CASTKALGQGLAEAFF. The CDR3 DNA reads as TGTGCCAGCACAAAAGCTCTGGGACAGGGGTTGGCTGAAGCTTTCTTT.

Details on this clone: Other DNA sequences in the same sample also yield this CDR3. The rearrangement uses TRBV7-9 and TRBJ1-1; no definite D call. The CDR3 spans 12 residues. CDR1 SEHNR and CDR2 FQNEAQ come from the germline V gene (reference sequence). Trimming left V 6 bases short and J 2 bases short, with 7 bases between. The CDR3 nucleotides are TGTGCCAGCAGTTCGGTAAACACTGAAGCTTTCTTT. Protein sequence: CASSSVNTEAFF.

The rearrangement uses TRBV19 and TRBJ2-1; TRBD2 aligns across 9 bases. V was pared by 7 bases and J by 5 bases, with 9 bases of the junction left unmatched. The CDR3 runs 15 residues. Germline CDR1 is LNHDA and CDR2 is SQIVND (reference sequence). The CDR3 nucleotides are TGTGCCAGTACCCTCTTAGCGGGGGCCCACAATGAGCAGTTCTTC. It encodes CASTLLAGAHNEQFF.

This clone was observed a single time. The genes are TRBV5-4 and TRBJ2-2, with 8 bases that match TRBD2. Per the germline V gene, CDR1 is SGHNT and CDR2 is YYREEE (reference sequence). J gave up 6 bases and V 0 bases, and 4 bases lay outside the gene matches. CDR3 length: 15 residues. CDR3 coding DNA: TGTGCCAGCAGCTTGGAGCGGGGGCGCGCCGGGGAGCTGTTTTTT. This gives the protein CASSLERGRAGELFF.

The chain joins TRBV5-4 to TRBJ2-1; 7 bases fit TRBD1. The CDR3 covers 13 residues. Germline CDR1 SGHNT, CDR2 YYREEE (reference sequence). Trimming removed 8 bases from V and 8 bases from J; junction bases left unmatched: 10. CDR3 DNA: TGTGCCAGTACGCTACAGGGGAACCATGAGCAGTTCTTC. It specifies CASTLQGNHEQFF.

The chain carries TRBV30 and TRBJ2-3; 7 nucleotides agree with TRBD1. CDR3 length: 17 residues. J lost 2 bases, V lost 4 bases, and 15 bases had no gene match. Germline V lookup: CDR1 GTSNPN, CDR2 SVGIG (reference sequence). This CDR3 is CAWTYPLTGRITDTQYF. In DNA, the CDR3 is TGTGCCTGGACCTATCCTTTGACAGGGCGGATCACAGATACGCAGTATTTT. Together with reference TRBV30 and TRBJ2-3, the CDR3 gives the full variable domain: SQTIHQWPATLVQPVGSPLSLECTVEGTSNPNLYWYRQAAGRGLQLLFYSVGIGQISSEVPQNLSASRPQDRQFILSSKKLLLSDSGFYLCAWTYPLTGRITDTQYFGPGTRLTVL.

The V gene is TRBV18, the J gene TRBJ1-5, with a possible D match to TRBD1 (6 bases). The germline V gene encodes CDR1 KGHSH and CDR2 LQKENI. The CDR3 loop spans 15 amino acids. Deletions cut 2 bases from V and 1 base from J, with 9 bases between. For the CDR3, the DNA is TGTGCCAGCTCACCAAGTCAGGGGAGCAATCAGCCCCAGCATTTT. Translated, it gives CASSPSQGSNQPQHF.

The chain combines TRBV6-6 with TRBJ1-1; D remains ambiguous. The CDR3 is made up of 16 amino acids. CDR1 and CDR2 (germline): MNHNY, SVGAGI (reference sequence). Trimming left V 0 bases short and J 5 bases short, with 16 bases between. In DNA form, the CDR3 reads TGTGCCAGCAGTTACTCGATGGCTGGGCCGGGAACTGAAGCTTTCTTT. It codes for CASSYSMAGPGTEAFF.

The V call is TRBV11-2, the J call TRBJ2-5, with D possibly being TRBD2 (5 bases). The CDR3 runs to 14 residues. Looked up from germline, CDR1 is SGHAT and CDR2 is FQNNGV. V was clipped by 1 base and J by 5 bases, with 11 bases between them. CDR3 in amino acids: CASSLVVTGETQYF. The CDR3 DNA is TGTGCCAGCAGCTTAGTTGTGACGGGGGAGACCCAGTACTTC.

This clone appeared once. The chain links TRBV7-3 to TRBJ2-3, with a possible D match to TRBD2 (5 bases). This CDR3 is built from 13 residues. In germline, CDR1 is SGHTA, CDR2 FQGTGA. V lost 5 bases and J lost 4, with 10 bases in between. The CDR3: CASSPSAADTQYF. CDR3 DNA sequence: TGTGCCAGCAGCCCCTCAGCGGCAGATACGCAGTATTTT.

This chain uses TRBV6-5 with TRBJ1-5; no reliable D call. The germline V and J ends were trimmed by 8 bases and 0 bases, with 11 bases remaining between them. Germline loops: CDR1 MNHEY, CDR2 SVGAGI. The CDR3 spans 14 residues. The chain's CDR3 is CASRGDYSNQPQHF. The CDR3 nucleotides are TGTGCCAGCCGGGGAGATTATAGCAATCAGCCCCAGCATTTT.

The sample holds one count of this clone. The V gene is TRBV5-4, the J gene TRBJ2-3; 9 nucleotides agree with TRBD2. The CDR3 is 14 residues long. V shed 2 bases and J 3 bases; nucleotides not matched to a gene: 1. Per germline, CDR1 SGHNT and CDR2 YYREEE (reference sequence). CDR3 residues: CASSFSGGTDTQYF. Written as DNA, the CDR3 is TGTGCCAGCAGCTTCAGCGGGGGGACAGATACGCAGTATTTT.